The 2 T cell receptor beta chains reported below all come from one sample, sequenced in a study of T cells after yellow fever vaccination. One entry per CDR3 protein, called by TCRdb with MiXCR from the 5' RACE reads. Here the sample spans roughly 500,000 distinct CDR3 sequences, under 25% being singletons. The sample here was PBMCs, taken 15 days after the yellow fever booster vaccination. These receptors were collected from a man between 25 and 39 years old who received the YFV17D yellow fever vaccine.

This clonotype was seen once. The V and J genes are TRBV6-4 and TRBJ2-6; 7 bases are shared with TRBD2. Germline V gene sequence: CDR1 MRHNA, CDR2 SNTAGT. V lost 2 bases, J lost 0 bases, and 10 bases stayed unmatched. The CDR3 length is 19 residues. As DNA, the CDR3 is TGTGCCAGCAGTGACCTTGGTAGCGGGTCCCTCTCTGGGGCCAACGTCCTGACTTTC. Residues: CASSDLGSGSLSGANVLTF.

This clonotype was picked up many times. The chain uses TRBV20-1 and TRBJ2-4; D is perhaps TRBD2 (6 bases). CDR3 size: 14 residues. V was cut by 3 bases and J by 4 bases, with 13 bases left in between. CDR1 and CDR2 from the germline V gene are DFQATT and SNEGSKA (reference sequence). Written as DNA, the CDR3 is TGCAGTGCTAGTCGCGGGGTAGGAAAAAACATTCAGTACTTC. Amino acid sequence: CSASRGVGKNIQYF.